The 25 T cell receptor beta chains below all came from one sample that was sequenced in a study of glioma-infiltrating T cells after dendritic cell vaccination. Libraries were prepared by immunoSEQ multiplex PCR; TCRdb keeps only in-frame clonotypes and omits some of them. The sample contains roughly 90,000 clones, about nine tenths of which appear only once. The sample consisted of blood, taken before dendritic cell vaccination. The receptors shown here come from a human donor with glioblastoma.

This clone has a single count. This chain joins TRBV6-6 and TRBJ1-1; D uncertain. The CDR3 covers 14 residues. With 5 bases removed from V and 2 bases from J, the gap between germline ends came to 12 bases. Germline-derived CDR1 and CDR2 are MNHNY and SVGAGI (reference sequence). In nucleotides, the CDR3 is TGTGCCAGCAGTGTCGGGAATGACAACACTGAAGCTTTCTTT. Amino acids: CASSVGNDNTEAFF.

The V gene is TRBV27, the J gene TRBJ1-1, with 9 bases fitting TRBD1. V lost 6 bases to trimming and J lost 1 base; unmatched junction nucleotides: 12. This CDR3 has 17 amino acids. Looked up from germline, CDR1 is MNHEY and CDR2 is SMNVEV (reference sequence). This chain's CDR3 is CASRPVGQGNPNTEAFF. The CDR3 DNA reads TGTGCCAGCAGACCCGTAGGACAGGGGAACCCGAACACTGAAGCTTTCTTT.

This chain joins TRBV10-3 and TRBJ2-7; 9 bases are a match to TRBD1. V lost 2 bases, J lost 2 bases, and 1 base stayed unmatched. The CDR3 extends over 14 amino acids. Germline assignment: CDR1 ENHRY and CDR2 SYGVKD. The CDR3, as DNA: TGTGCCATCAGTGAGAGGACAGGGGCCTACGAGCAGTACTTC. It codes for CAISERTGAYEQYF.

The chain links TRBV7-6 to TRBJ2-1; 12 bases line up with TRBD2. CDR1 SGHVS and CDR2 FNYEAQ come from the germline V gene. The CDR3 loop spans 15 amino acids. V lost 1 base, J lost 6 bases, and 1 base stayed unmatched. The CDR3 coding sequence is TGTGCCAGCAGCTTAGGGACTAGCGGGATCAATGAGCAGTTCTTC. This gives the protein CASSLGTSGINEQFF.

The J gene is TRBJ2-5, the V gene TRBV7-8; the match to TRBD1 covers 10 bases. This CDR3 contains 16 residues. Germline lookup yields CDR1 SGHVS and CDR2 FQNEAQ. The trim removed 2 bases at V and 7 bases at J, leaving 10 bases unmatched. CDR3 bases: TGTGCCAGCAGCTTACCCTGGACAGGGGGGATTGGGACCCAGTACTTC. This translates into CASSLPWTGGIGTQYF.

V usage is TRBV4-1 and J usage is TRBJ2-7; 15 nucleotides line up with TRBD2. Germline loops: CDR1 MGHRA, CDR2 YSYEKL. The CDR3 spans 18 residues. V shed 4 bases and J 6 bases; nucleotides not matched to a gene: 13. CDR3 coding DNA: TGCGCCAGCAGCCGAACCGGGACTAGCGGGGGGTACCCTCCCGAGCAGTACTTC. Translation gives CASSRTGTSGGYPPEQYF.

The rearrangement uses TRBV25-1 and TRBJ2-7; 7 bases are shared with TRBD1. The CDR3 contains 17 residues. The germline V gene has CDR1 MGHDK and CDR2 SYGVNS. The V segment lost 2 bases and the J segment 0 bases; nucleotides outside the gene matches: 10. Written as DNA, the CDR3 is TGTGCCAGCAGTGAAATACCAGGACAGGAGCTCTCCTACGAGCAGTACTTC. As protein: CASSEIPGQELSYEQYF.

This clone was detected only once. This chain joins TRBV5-3 and TRBJ1-5; D remains ambiguous. TRBV5-3 is treated as an ORF (open reading frame) with a function not yet certain. V lost 4 bases and J lost 3, with 17 bases in between. The CDR3 consists of 16 residues. The CDR3 bases are TGTGCCAGAAGCCCCAGAGGGTTGGAAGACAATCAGCCCCAGCATTTT. Translated: CARSPRGLEDNQPQHF.

J is TRBJ2-1 and V is TRBV7-9; TRBD1 agrees at 9 bases. Germline assignment: CDR1 SEHNR and CDR2 FQNEAQ (reference sequence). The J segment lost 5 bases and the V segment lost 6 bases, leaving 11 bases of the junction unmatched. The CDR3 is made up of 16 amino acids. The CDR3 nucleotides are TGTGCCAGCAGATACTTTCAGGACAGGGGCGACAATGAGCAGTTCTTC. Amino acids: CASRYFQDRGDNEQFF. Full variable domain (remainder filled in from reference TRBV7-9 and TRBJ2-1): DTGVSQNPRHKITKRGQNVTFRCDPISEHNRLYWYRQTLGQGPEFLTYFQNEAQLEKSRLLSDRFSAERPKGSFSTLEIQRTEQGDSAMYLCASRYFQDRGDNEQFFGPGTRLTVL.

The rearrangement links TRBV6-1 to TRBJ2-7, with 7 positions matching TRBD2. Trimming removed 7 bases from V and 6 bases from J; junction bases left unmatched: 12. This CDR3 has 14 residues. Germline V gene lookup returns CDR1 MNHNS and CDR2 SASEGT. The CDR3 DNA is TGTGCCAGCACCTCGAGCGGGGATTGGGGCGAGCAGTACTTC. As protein: CASTSSGDWGEQYF.

About this clone itself: The sample carries other DNA sequences with the same CDR3. The V gene is TRBV5-6, the J gene TRBJ2-6; D not resolved. Per the germline V gene, CDR1 is SGHDT and CDR2 is YYEEEE. The CDR3 sequence is 15 residues long. V was clipped by 0 bases and J by 0 bases, with 4 bases between them. The CDR3 nucleotides read TGTGCCAGCAGCTTGGCAGGCTCTGGGGCCAACGTCCTGACTTTC. This codes for CASSLAGSGANVLTF. The entire variable domain, with the rest obtained from reference TRBV5-6 and TRBJ2-6, is as follows: DAGVTQSPTHLIKTRGQQVTLRCSPKSGHDTVSWYQQALGQGPQFIFQYYEEEERQRGNFPDRFSGHQFPNYSSELNVNALLLGDSALYLCASSLAGSGANVLTFGAGSRLTVL.

This clone appeared once. The V gene is TRBV6-1, the J gene TRBJ2-3, with TRBD1 matching 7 bases. Trimming cost V 4 bases and J 6 bases; bases outside gene matches: 22. Germline-derived CDR1 and CDR2 are MNHNS and SASEGT. This CDR3 comprises 19 residues. The CDR3 sequence is CASSVAPQIDRESMDTQYF. Written as DNA, the CDR3 is TGTGCCAGCAGTGTGGCACCCCAAATAGACAGGGAGAGTATGGATACGCAGTATTTT.

V usage is TRBV11-3 and J usage is TRBJ2-7; 7 nucleotides match TRBD1. The CDR3 length is 13 residues. Trimming took 5 bases from V and 6 from J; bases not matched to a gene: 7. CDR1 and CDR2 (germline): SGHNT, YENEEA. The CDR3 spells CASSRDRAAEQYF. Here the CDR3 DNA reads TGTGCCAGCAGCCGGGACAGAGCCGCCGAGCAGTACTTC.

CDR3 coding DNA: TGCGCCAGCAGCTTGGTCCTAGCGGGAAACAATGAGCAGTTCTTC. Its protein is CASSLVLAGNNEQFF. The chain couples TRBV5-1 to TRBJ2-1; 9 nucleotides line up with TRBD2. The V segment lost 0 bases and the J segment 5 bases; nucleotides outside the gene matches: 3. Germline V gives CDR1 SGHRS, CDR2 YFSETQ. The CDR3 sequence is 15 residues long.

This clone was counted a single time. The V gene is TRBV6-5, the J gene TRBJ1-2; a possible D gene is TRBD1 (6 bases). This CDR3 has 14 amino acids. Germline V gene data show CDR1 as MNHEY and CDR2 as SVGAGI. V dropped 4 bases and J dropped 6 bases, with 15 bases sitting between them. In DNA form, the CDR3 reads TGTGCCAGCAGTTTCGTCAGGGGAGACAATGGCTACACCTTC. This encodes CASSFVRGDNGYTF.

V is TRBV9 and J is TRBJ2-3, with 11 bases lining up with TRBD2. The CDR3 sequence is 17 residues long. Germline loops: CDR1 SGDLS, CDR2 YYNGEE. The V and J ends lost 4 bases and 5 bases, in that order; junction bases with no gene match: 12. The CDR3 sequence: CASSLTLLAGAVDTQYF. As DNA, the CDR3 is TGTGCCAGCAGCCTTACCCTACTAGCGGGAGCCGTAGATACGCAGTATTTT. The full variable domain, completed using reference TRBV9 and TRBJ2-3, is DSGVTQTPKHLITATGQRVTLRCSPRSGDLSVYWYQQSLDQGLQFLIQYYNGEERAKGNILERFSAQQFPDLHSELNLSSLELGDSALYFCASSLTLLAGAVDTQYFGPGTRLTVL.

The genes are TRBV14 and TRBJ1-2, with no clear D. The CDR3 runs to 14 residues. From germline, CDR1 is SGHDN and CDR2 FVKESK. The V end lost 2 bases, the J end lost 2 bases, and 9 bases lay between the germline ends. The CDR3 DNA follows: TGTGCCAGCAGCCAAAGCGGACCGAACTATGGCTACACCTTC. It is translated as CASSQSGPNYGYTF.

The rearrangement uses TRBV9 and TRBJ2-7, with 7 bases fitting TRBD1. The CDR3 is made up of 11 amino acids. Trimming at V came to 3 bases and at J to 13 bases, leaving 7 bases not matched to a gene. Germline V CDR1 and CDR2: SGDLS, YYNGEE. This CDR3 reads CASSDPQGVYF. In DNA, the CDR3 is TGTGCCAGCAGCGACCCCCAGGGGGTCTACTTC.

This chain uses TRBV2 with TRBJ2-5, with TRBD2 matching 7 bases. The CDR3 covers 11 residues. The V segment lost 3 bases and the J segment 11 bases; nucleotides outside the gene matches: 3. The germline V gene has CDR1 SNHLY and CDR2 FYNNEI. The CDR3 DNA follows: TGTGCCAGCAGTGAGACTAGCCGACAGTACTTC. Its protein is CASSETSRQYF.

This chain connects TRBV5-4 to TRBJ2-1; 14 bases map to TRBD2. The CDR3 is made up of 18 amino acids. CDR1 is SGHNT, CDR2 YYREEE, per germline (reference sequence). V shed 1 base and J 10 bases; nucleotides not matched to a gene: 13. CDR3 nucleotide sequence: TGTGCCAGCAGCTTGTTTGGGACTAGCGGGAGAAGTTGGCTCGAGCAGTTCTTC. Translation: CASSLFGTSGRSWLEQFF.

This chain joins TRBV27 and TRBJ1-5; TRBD1 aligns across 8 bases. Per the germline V gene, CDR1 is MNHEY and CDR2 is SMNVEV (reference sequence). The CDR3 is 15 amino acids. The V segment lost 4 bases and the J segment 3 bases; nucleotides outside the gene matches: 5. DNA for the CDR3: TGTGCCAGCAGTTCTAGGGGACAGGCCAATCAGCCCCAGCATTTT. It codes for CASSSRGQANQPQHF.

DNA of the CDR3: TGTGCCAGCAGCTTTCAACAGGGGACAGATACGCAGTATTTT. Its translation: CASSFQQGTDTQYF. The chain links TRBV5-6 to TRBJ2-3; TRBD1 agrees at 7 bases. Trimming removed 2 bases from V and 3 bases from J; junction bases left unmatched: 3. Germline lookup yields CDR1 SGHDT and CDR2 YYEEEE. The CDR3 sequence is 14 residues long.

The chain's CDR3 is CATLRDRDSYGYTF. CDR3 coding DNA: TGTGCTACACTCCGGGACAGGGATTCCTATGGCTACACCTTC. This sequence joins TRBV5-8 and TRBJ1-2, with 9 bases identical to TRBD1. Germline CDR1 is SGHTS and CDR2 is YDEGEE. The CDR3 covers 14 residues.

Here the CDR3 DNA reads TGTGCCAGCAGCTATAAGGACAGAGGGGGCACTGAAGCTTTCTTT. As protein: CASSYKDRGGTEAFF. The genes are TRBV7-9 and TRBJ1-1; weak D call: TRBD1 (6 bases). V lost 4 bases and J lost 4, with 16 bases in between. Germline assignment: CDR1 SEHNR and CDR2 FQNEAQ (reference sequence). The CDR3 has 15 amino acids.

The chain joins TRBV19 to TRBJ2-3; D gene unclear. V was cut by 3 bases and J by 5 bases, with 9 bases left in between. This CDR3 has 13 residues. CDR1 and CDR2 (germline): LNHDA, SQIVND (reference sequence). CDR3 nucleotide sequence: TGTGCCAGTAGTATGTCGGTTCTAGATACGCAGTATTTT. Its protein product is CASSMSVLDTQYF.